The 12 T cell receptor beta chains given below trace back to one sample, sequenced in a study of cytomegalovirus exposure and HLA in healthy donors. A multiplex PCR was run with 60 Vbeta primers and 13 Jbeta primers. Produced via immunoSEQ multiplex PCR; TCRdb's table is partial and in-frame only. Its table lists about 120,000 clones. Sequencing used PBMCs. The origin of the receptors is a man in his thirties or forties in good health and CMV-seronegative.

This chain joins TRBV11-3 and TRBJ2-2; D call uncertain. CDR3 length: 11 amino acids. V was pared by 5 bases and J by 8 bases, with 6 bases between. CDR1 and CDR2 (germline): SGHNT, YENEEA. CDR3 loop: CASSRAGELFF. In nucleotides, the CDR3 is TGTGCCAGCAGCCGAGCGGGGGAGCTGTTTTTT.

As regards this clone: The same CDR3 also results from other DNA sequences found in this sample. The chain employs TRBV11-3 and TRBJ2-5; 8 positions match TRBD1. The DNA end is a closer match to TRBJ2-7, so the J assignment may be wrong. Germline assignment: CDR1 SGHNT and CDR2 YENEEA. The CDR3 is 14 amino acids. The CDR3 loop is CASSPGTGPYEQYF. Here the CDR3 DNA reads TGTGCCAGCAGCCCCGGGACAGGACCTTACGAGCAGTACTTC.

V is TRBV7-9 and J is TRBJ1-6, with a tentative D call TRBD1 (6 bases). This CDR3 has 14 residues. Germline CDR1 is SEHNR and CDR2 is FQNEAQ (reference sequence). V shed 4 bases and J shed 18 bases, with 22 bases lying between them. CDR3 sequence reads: CASSSQGSSAPAHF. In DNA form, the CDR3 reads TGTGCCAGCAGCTCACAGGGCTCGTCGGCCCCTGCCCACTTT.

The CDR3 DNA reads TGTGCCAGCAGTTACGTCCCGAGGGATCAGCCCCAGCATTTT. Protein product: CASSYVPRDQPQHF. The chain links TRBV5-5 to TRBJ1-5; D is uncertain. The V and J ends lost 5 bases and 5 bases respectively, with 14 bases between them. CDR3 size: 14 residues. Germline-derived CDR1 and CDR2 are SGHKS and YYEKEE (reference sequence).

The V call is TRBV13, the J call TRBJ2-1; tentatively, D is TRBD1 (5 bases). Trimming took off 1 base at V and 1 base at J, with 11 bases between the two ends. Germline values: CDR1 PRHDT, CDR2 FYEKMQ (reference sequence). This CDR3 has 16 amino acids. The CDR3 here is CASSLAGSGSYNEQFF. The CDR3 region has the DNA TGTGCCAGCAGCTTAGCTGGGTCAGGGTCCTACAATGAGCAGTTCTTC.

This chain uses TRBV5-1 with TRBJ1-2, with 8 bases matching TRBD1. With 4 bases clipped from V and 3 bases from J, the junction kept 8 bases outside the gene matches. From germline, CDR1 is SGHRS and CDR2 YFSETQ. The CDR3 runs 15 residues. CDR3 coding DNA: TGCGCCAGCAGCGACAGGGGAGGAGGGTACTATGGCTACACCTTC. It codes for CASSDRGGGYYGYTF. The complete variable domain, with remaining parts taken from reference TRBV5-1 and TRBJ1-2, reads KAGVTQTPRYLIKTRGQQVTLSCSPISGHRSVSWYQQTPGQGLQFLFEYFSETQRNKGNFPGRFSGRQFSNSRSEMNVSTLELGDSALYLCASSDRGGGYYGYTFGSGTRLTVV.

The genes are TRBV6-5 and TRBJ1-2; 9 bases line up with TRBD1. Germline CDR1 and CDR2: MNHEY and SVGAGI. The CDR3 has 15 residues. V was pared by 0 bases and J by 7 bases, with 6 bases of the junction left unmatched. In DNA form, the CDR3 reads TGTGCCAGCAGTTACTCTGGGACAGGGCTGGGTGGCTACACCTTC. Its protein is CASSYSGTGLGGYTF.

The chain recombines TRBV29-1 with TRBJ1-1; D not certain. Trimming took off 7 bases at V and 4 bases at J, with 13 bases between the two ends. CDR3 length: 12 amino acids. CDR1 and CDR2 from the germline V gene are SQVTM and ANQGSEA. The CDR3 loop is CSASSWATEAFF. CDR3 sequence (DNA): TGCAGCGCCTCCTCTTGGGCCACTGAAGCTTTCTTT.

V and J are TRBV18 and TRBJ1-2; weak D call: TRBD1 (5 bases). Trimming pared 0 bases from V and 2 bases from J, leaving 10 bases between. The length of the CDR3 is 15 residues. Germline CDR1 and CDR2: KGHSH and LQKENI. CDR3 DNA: TGTGCCAGCTCACCACCGGGGCAAACGAACTATGGCTACACCTTC. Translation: CASSPPGQTNYGYTF. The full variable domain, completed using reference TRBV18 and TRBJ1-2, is NAGVMQNPRHLVRRRGQEARLRCSPMKGHSHVYWYRQLPEEGLKFMVYLQKENIIDESGMPKERFSAEFPKEGPSILRIQQVVRGDSAAYFCASSPPGQTNYGYTFGSGTRLTVV.

The CDR3 DNA sequence: TGTGCCAGCTCACAGGACAGGGTTGAAAAACTGTTTTTT. Protein sequence: CASSQDRVEKLFF. The V gene is TRBV18, the J gene TRBJ1-4; TRBD1 matches at 8 bases. Germline V CDR1 and CDR2: KGHSH, LQKENI. V was clipped by 4 bases and J by 7 bases; unmatched bases: 2. This CDR3 has 13 residues.

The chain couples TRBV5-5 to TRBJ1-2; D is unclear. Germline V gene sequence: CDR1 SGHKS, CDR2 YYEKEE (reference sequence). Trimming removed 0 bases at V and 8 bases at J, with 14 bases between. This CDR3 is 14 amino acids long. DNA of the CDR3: TGTGCCAGCAGCTTGGTAGTTACGACATACGGCTACACCTTC. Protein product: CASSLVVTTYGYTF.

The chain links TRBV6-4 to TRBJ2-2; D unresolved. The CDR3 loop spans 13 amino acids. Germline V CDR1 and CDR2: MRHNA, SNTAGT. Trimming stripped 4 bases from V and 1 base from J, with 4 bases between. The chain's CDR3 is CASSVQNTGELFF. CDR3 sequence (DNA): TGTGCCAGCAGTGTACAGAACACCGGGGAGCTGTTTTTT.